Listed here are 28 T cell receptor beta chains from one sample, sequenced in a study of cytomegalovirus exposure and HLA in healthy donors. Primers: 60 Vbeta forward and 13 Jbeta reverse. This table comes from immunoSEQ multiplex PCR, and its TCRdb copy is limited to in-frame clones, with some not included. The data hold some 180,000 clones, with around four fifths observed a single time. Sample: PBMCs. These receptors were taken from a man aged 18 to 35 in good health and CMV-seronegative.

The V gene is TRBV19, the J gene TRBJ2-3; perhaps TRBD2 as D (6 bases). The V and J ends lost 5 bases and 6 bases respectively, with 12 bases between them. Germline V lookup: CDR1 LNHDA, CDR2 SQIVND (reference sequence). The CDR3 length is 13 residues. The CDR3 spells CASSPRLGDTQYF. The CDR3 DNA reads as TGTGCCAGTAGTCCCAGACTAGGGGATACGCAGTATTTT. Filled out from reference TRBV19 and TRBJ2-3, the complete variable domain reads DGGITQSPKYLFRKEGQNVTLSCEQNLNHDAMYWYRQDPGQGLRLIYYSQIVNDFQKGDIAEGYSVSREKKESFPLTVTSAQKNPTAFYLCASSPRLGDTQYFGPGTRLTVL.

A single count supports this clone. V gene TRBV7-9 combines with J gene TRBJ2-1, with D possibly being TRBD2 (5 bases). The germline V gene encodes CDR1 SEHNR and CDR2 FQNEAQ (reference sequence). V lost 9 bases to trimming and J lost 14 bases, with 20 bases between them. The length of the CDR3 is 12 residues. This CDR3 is CASSWSGEQKFF. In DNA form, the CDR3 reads TGTGCCAGTTCCTGGTCCGGGGAGCAAAAGTTCTTC.

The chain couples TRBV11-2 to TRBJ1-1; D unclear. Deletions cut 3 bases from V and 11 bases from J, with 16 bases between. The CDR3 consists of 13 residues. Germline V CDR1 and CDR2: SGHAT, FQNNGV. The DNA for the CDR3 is TGTGCCAGCAGCTTCACGGGATTAACTGCTGCTTTCTTT. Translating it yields CASSFTGLTAAFF.

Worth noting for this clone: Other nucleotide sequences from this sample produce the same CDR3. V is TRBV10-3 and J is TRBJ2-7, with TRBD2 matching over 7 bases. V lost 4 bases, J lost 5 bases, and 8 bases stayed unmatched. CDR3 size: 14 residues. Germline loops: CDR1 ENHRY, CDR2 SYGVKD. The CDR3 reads CAISVTSQRDEQYF. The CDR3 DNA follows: TGTGCCATCAGTGTGACTAGCCAGAGAGACGAGCAGTACTTC.

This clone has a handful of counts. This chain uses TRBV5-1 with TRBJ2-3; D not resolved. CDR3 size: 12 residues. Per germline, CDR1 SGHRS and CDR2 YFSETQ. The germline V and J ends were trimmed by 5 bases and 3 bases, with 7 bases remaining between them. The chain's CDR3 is CASSSKTDTQYF. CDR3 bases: TGCGCCAGCAGTTCTAAAACAGATACGCAGTATTTT.

CDR3 loop: CASSQDREYEQFF. The CDR3 DNA is TGCGCCAGCAGCCAAGATCGGGAATATGAGCAGTTCTTC. The genes are TRBV4-1 and TRBJ2-1; weak D call: TRBD2 (5 bases). Trimming cost V 0 bases and J 8 bases, with 8 bases left between them. Per the germline V gene, CDR1 is MGHRA and CDR2 is YSYEKL. This CDR3 contains 13 residues.

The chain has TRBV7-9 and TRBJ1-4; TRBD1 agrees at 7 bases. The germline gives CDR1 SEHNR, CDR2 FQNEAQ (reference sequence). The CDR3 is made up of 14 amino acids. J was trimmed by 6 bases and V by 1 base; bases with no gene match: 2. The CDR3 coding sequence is TGTGCCAGCAGCTTAGGACAGGGACATGAAAAACTGTTTTTT. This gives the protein CASSLGQGHEKLFF.

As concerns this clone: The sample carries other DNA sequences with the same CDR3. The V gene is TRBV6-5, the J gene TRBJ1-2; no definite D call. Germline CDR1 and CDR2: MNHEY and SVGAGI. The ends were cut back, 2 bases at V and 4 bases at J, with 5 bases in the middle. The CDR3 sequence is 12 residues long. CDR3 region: CASSYRGYGYTF. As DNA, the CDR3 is TGTGCCAGCAGTTACCGCGGCTATGGCTACACCTTC.

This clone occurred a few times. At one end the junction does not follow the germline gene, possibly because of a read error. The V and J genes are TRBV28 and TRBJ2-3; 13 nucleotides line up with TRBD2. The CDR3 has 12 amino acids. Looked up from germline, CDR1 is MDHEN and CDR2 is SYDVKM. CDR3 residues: CASSSGTSGKDF. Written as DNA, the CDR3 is TGTGCCAGCAGTTCAGGGACTAGCGGGAAGGATTTT. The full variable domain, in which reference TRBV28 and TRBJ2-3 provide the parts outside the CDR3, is DVKVTQSSRYLVKRTGEKVFLECVQDMDHENMFWYRQDPGLGLRLIYFSYDVKMKEKGDIPEGYSVSREKKERFSLILESASTNQTSMYLCASSSGTSGKDFGPGTRLTVL.

The DNA of the CDR3 is TGCGCCAGCAGCCTCATAGCGGGGGGCACAGATACGCAGTATTTT. Its translation is CASSLIAGGTDTQYF. The chain has TRBV4-1 and TRBJ2-3, with 9 bases fitting TRBD2. The CDR3 is made up of 15 amino acids. With V trimmed by 4 bases and J by 1 base, 3 bases remained unmatched. Per germline, CDR1 MGHRA and CDR2 YSYEKL.

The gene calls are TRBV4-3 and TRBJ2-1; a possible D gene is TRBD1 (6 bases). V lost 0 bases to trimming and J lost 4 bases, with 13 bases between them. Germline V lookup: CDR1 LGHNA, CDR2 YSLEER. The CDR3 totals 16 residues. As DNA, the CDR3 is TGCGCCAGCAGCCAAGATTTACAGGGAGTTTACAATGAGCAGTTCTTC. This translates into CASSQDLQGVYNEQFF.

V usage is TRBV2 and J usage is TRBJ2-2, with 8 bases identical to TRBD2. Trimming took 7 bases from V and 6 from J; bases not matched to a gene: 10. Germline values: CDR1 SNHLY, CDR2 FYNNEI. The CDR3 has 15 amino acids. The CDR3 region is CASKDGRGSAGELFF. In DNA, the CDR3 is TGTGCCAGCAAAGACGGGAGGGGTTCGGCCGGGGAGCTGTTTTTT.

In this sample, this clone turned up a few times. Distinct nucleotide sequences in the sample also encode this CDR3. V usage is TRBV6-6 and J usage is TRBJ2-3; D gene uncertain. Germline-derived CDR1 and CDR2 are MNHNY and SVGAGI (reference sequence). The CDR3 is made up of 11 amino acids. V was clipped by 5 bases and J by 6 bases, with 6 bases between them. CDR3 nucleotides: TGTGCCAGCAGTCCTTCCGATACGCAGTATTTT. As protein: CASSPSDTQYF.

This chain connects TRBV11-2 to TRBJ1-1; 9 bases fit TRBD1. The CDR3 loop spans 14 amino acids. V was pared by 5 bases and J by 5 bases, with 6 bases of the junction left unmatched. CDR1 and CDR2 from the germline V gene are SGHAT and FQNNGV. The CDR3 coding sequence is TGTGCCAGCAGCCCAAGCGGGACAGGGACTGAAGCTTTCTTT. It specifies CASSPSGTGTEAFF.

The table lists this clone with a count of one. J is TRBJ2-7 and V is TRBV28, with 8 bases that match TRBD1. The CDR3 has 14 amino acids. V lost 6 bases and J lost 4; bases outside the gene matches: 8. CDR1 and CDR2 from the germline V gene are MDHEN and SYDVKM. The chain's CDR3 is CASRPRQGRYEQYF. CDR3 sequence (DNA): TGTGCCAGCAGGCCCAGACAGGGGCGGTACGAGCAGTACTTC. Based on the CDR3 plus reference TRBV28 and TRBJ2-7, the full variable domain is DVKVTQSSRYLVKRTGEKVFLECVQDMDHENMFWYRQDPGLGLRLIYFSYDVKMKEKGDIPEGYSVSREKKERFSLILESASTNQTSMYLCASRPRQGRYEQYFGPGTRLTVT.

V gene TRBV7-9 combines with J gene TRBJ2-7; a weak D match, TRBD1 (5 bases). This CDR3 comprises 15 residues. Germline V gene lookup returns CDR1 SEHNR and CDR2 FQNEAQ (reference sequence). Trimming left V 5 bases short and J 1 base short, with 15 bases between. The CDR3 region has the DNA TGTGCCAGCAGCCTCCCAGGGCAGCCTTCCTACGAGCAGTACTTC. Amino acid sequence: CASSLPGQPSYEQYF. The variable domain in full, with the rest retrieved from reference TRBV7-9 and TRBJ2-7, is DTGVSQNPRHKITKRGQNVTFRCDPISEHNRLYWYRQTLGQGPEFLTYFQNEAQLEKSRLLSDRFSAERPKGSFSTLEIQRTEQGDSAMYLCASSLPGQPSYEQYFGPGTRLTVT.

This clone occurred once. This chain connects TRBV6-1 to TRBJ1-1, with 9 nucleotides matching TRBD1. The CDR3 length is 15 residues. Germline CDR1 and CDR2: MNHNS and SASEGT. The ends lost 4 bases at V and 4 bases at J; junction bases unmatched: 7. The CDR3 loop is CASSAKQGAGTEAFF. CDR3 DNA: TGTGCCAGCAGTGCCAAACAGGGGGCTGGCACTGAAGCTTTCTTT.

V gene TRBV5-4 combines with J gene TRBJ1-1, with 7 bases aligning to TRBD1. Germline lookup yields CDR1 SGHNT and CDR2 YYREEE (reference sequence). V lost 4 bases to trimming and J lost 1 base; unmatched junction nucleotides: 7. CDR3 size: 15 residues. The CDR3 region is CASSRGGQANTEAFF. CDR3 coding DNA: TGTGCCAGCAGCCGCGGAGGACAGGCGAACACTGAAGCTTTCTTT.

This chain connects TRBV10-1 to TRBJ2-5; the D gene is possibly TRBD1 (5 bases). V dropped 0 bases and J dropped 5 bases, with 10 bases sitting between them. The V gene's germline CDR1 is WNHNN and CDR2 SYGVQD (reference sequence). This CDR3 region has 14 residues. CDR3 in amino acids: CASSESRVVETQYF. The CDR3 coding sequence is TGCGCCAGCAGTGAGTCCAGGGTAGTCGAGACCCAGTACTTC.

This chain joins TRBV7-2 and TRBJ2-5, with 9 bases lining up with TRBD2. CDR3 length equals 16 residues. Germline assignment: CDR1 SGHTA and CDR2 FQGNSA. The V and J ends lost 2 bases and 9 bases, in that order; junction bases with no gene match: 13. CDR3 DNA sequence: TGTGCCAGCAGCTTAACGCTGGCCGCACTAGCGGGCCCCCAGTACTTC. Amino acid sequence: CASSLTLAALAGPQYF.

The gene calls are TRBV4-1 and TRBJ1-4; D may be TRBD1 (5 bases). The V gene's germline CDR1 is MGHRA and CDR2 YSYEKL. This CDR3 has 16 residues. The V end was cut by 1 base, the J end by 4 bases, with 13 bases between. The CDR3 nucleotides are TGCGCCAGCAGCCAAGGCTGGGGCAGAGTTAATGAAAAACTGTTTTTT. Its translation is CASSQGWGRVNEKLFF.

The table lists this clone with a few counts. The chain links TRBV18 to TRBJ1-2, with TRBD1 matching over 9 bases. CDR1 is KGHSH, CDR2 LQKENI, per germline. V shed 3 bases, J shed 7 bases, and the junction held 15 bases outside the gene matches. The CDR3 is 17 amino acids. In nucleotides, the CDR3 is TGTGCCAGCTCACCGACGGGGACAGGGACCATCCCCCCTGGCTACACCTTC. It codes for CASSPTGTGTIPPGYTF.

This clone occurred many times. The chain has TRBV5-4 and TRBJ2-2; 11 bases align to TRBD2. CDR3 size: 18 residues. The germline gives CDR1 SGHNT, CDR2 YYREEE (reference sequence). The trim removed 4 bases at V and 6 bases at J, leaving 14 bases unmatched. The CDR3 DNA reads TGTGCCAGCAGCGCCACTAGCGGGGGCCCCGTTAGCGCCGGGGAGCTGTTTTTT. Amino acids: CASSATSGGPVSAGELFF.

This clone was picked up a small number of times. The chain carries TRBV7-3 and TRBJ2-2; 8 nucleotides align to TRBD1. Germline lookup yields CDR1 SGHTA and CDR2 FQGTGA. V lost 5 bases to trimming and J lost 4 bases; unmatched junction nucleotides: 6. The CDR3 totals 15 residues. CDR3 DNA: TGTGCCAGCAGCGCACGCAGGGGGCGCACCGGGGAGCTGTTTTTT. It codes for CASSARRGRTGELFF.

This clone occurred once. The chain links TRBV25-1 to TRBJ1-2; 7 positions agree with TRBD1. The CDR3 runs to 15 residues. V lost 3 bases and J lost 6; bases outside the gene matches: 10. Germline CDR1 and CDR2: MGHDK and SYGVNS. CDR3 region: CASSDIMDRRNGYTF. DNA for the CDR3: TGTGCCAGCAGTGATATCATGGACAGGAGAAATGGCTACACCTTC.

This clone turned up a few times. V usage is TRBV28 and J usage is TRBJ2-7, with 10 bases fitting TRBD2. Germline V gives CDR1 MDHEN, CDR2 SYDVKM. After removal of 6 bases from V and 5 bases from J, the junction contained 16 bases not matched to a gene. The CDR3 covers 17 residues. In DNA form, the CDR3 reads TGTGCCAGCAGATCTCCGAGGACTAGCGGAACGGCCCACGAGCAGTACTTC. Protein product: CASRSPRTSGTAHEQYF.

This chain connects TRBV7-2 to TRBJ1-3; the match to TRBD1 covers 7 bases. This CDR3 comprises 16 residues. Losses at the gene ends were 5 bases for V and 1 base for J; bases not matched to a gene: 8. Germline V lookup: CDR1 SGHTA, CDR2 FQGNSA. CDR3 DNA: TGTGCCAGCAGCCCGCAGGGGGTCAATTCTGGAAACACCATATATTTT. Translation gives CASSPQGVNSGNTIYF.

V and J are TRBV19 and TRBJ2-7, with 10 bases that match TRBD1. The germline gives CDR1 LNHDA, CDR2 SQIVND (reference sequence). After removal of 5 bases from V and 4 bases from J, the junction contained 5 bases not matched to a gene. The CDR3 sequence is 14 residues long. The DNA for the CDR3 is TGTGCCAGTAGTTTGGGACAGGGGTCGTACGAGCAGTACTTC. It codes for CASSLGQGSYEQYF.